This T cell receptor (beta chain) stems from a study of cytomegalovirus exposure and HLA in healthy donors. Study overall: From donors who were HLA-typed, an early data release held 65 million to 85 million unique TCRs.

Researchers ran the PCR with 60 Vbeta and 13 Jbeta primers. TCRdb's table, derived via immunoSEQ multiplex PCR, lists solely in-frame clones and lacks some. The sample has about 130,000 clones; 80% are singletons. Findings and limits, study-wide: Later analysis placed DRB1 highest and HLA-C lowest in TCR association rates, which differed by HLA locus. A few CMV-associated chains proved CMV antigen-specific in vitro. Some public TCRs appeared in many individuals, while most sequences were rare.

About this clone itself: Its antigen remains unidentified.

Looked up from germline, CDR1 is MNHEY and CDR2 is SMNVEV (reference sequence). V was pared by 3 bases and J by 1 base, with 10 bases between. The CDR3 is made up of 14 amino acids. Specimen: PBMCs. The chain uses TRBV27 and TRBJ2-7; a weak D match, TRBD1 (5 bases). The receptor was isolated from a man aged 25-40 years in good health and CMV-seropositive. The CDR3 sequence: CASSFRGTSYEQYF. As DNA, the CDR3 is TGTGCCAGCAGTTTTAGGGGAACGTCCTACGAGCAGTACTTC.